This T cell receptor beta chain was sequenced during a study of T cells in women clearing cervical HPV infection. In regard to this clone: Antigen unknown. The read terminates 3 residues ahead of where the CDR3 ends, so the germline J gene completes it.

Average input was roughly 1,200 ng genomic DNA for immunoSEQ TCR beta CDR3 amplification. Data came from immunoSEQ multiplex PCR; TCRdb stores just in-frame clones and leaves some out. The ten top clones account for about 5.8%, within a sample of about 39,000 clones. Study results and limitations: Richness differences could reflect unmeasured T-cell content per sample. CIN3+ cases had significantly higher TCR richness than controls; evenness did not differ.

The CDR3 has 16 amino acids. Looked up from germline, CDR1 is DFQATT and CDR2 is SNEGSKA (reference sequence). V lost 4 bases, J lost 3 bases, and 12 bases stayed unmatched. The sample comprised blood buffy coat. The chain is built from TRBV20-1 and TRBJ2-7, with 10 bases lining up with TRBD1. The receptor was isolated from a woman between 18 and 70 years old with a cervical HPV16 infection that either progressed to CIN3+ or cleared (not recorded which). CDR3 loop: CSAKPIGQGESYEQYF. CDR3 DNA, as far as it was read: TGCAGTGCTAAACCCATAGGACAGGGGGAGAGCTACGAG.